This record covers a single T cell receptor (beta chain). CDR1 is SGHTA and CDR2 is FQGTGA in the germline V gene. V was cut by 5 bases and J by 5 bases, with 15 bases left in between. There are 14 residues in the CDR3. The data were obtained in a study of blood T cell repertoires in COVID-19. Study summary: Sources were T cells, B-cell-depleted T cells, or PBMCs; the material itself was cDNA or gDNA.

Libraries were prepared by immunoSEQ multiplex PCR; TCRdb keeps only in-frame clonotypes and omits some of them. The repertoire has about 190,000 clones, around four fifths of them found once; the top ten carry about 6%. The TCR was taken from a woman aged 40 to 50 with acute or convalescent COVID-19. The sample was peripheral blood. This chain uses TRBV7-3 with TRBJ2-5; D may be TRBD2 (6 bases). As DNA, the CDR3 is TGTGCCAGCAGCCCGCATACGGGGGTCGAGACCCAGTACTTC. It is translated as CASSPHTGVETQYF.